The rows below give T cell receptor beta chains drawn from one sample of a study of CD8 T cells in Susac syndrome. TCRdb analysed the immunoSEQ multiplex PCR reads with MiXCR anew, one entry per CDR3 protein. Counted here are approximately 100,000 distinct CDR3 sequences, approximately 94% occurring once; the ten biggest clones make up over 0.35%. Sequencing input: CD8+ T cells from PBMCs. All receptors come from a human donor with Susac syndrome. The CDR3 runs from the conserved cysteine through the conserved F or W. The order of the fields is clone size, D gene, J gene, V gene, CDR3 protein, CDR3 DNA. A D gene is named only where the DNA matches it firmly. Clone size is not always given. Where it is, it says once, few, many or a class for expanded clones.

NA,NA,TRBJ1-3,TRBV12-3/TRBV12-4,CASSPDRGNTIYF,TGTGCCAGCAGTCCCGATAGAGGAAACACCATATATTTT
NA,NA,TRBJ2-3,TRBV5-4,CASSFTRVDTDTQYF,TGTGCCAGCAGCTTCACGAGGGTGGACACAGATACGCAGTATTTT
NA,TRBD1,TRBJ1-2,TRBV3-1,CASSQDWTGSYGYTF,TGTGCCAGCAGCCAGGACTGGACAGGGTCTTATGGCTACACCTTC
NA,NA,TRBJ1-3,TRBV10-3,CAISESVSGNTIYF,TGTGCCATCAGTGAGTCAGTCTCTGGAAACACCATATATTTT
NA,NA,TRBJ1-6,TRBV2,CASSLKLVDSNSPLHF,TGTGCCAGCAGTCTAAAATTGGTTGATTCTAATTCACCCCTCCACTTT
once,NA,TRBJ1-5,TRBV20-1,CSARGQAMEPQHF,TGCAGTGCTAGAGGACAGGCTATGGAGCCCCAGCATTTT
NA,NA,TRBJ2-2,TRBV24-1,CATSPAANTGELFF,TGTGCCACCAGTCCCGCGGCGAACACCGGGGAGCTGTTTTTT
NA,NA,TRBJ1-6,TRBV4-1,CASSQIGDMSNSPLHF,TGCGCCAGCAGCCAGATCGGGGATATGAGTAATTCACCCCTCCACTTT
NA,NA,TRBJ1-1,TRBV11-2,CASSLWAGRNTEAFF,TGTGCCAGCAGCTTATGGGCCGGACGGAACACTGAAGCTTTCTTT
NA,NA,TRBJ1-2,TRBV7-9,CASSLAGGPRGYTF,TGTGCCAGCAGCTTAGCGGGTGGTCCTCGGGGCTACACCTTC
NA,TRBD2,TRBJ2-5,TRBV19,CASSIAGGNPETQYF,TGTGCCAGTAGTATCGCGGGGGGCAATCCAGAGACCCAGTACTTC
NA,NA,TRBJ1-5,TRBV18,CASSPRAHNQPQHF,TGTGCCAGCTCACCAAGGGCCCACAATCAGCCCCAGCATTTT
NA,NA,TRBJ2-7,TRBV5-1,CASSSGIAYEQYF,TGCGCCAGCAGCTCGGGAATAGCGTACGAGCAGTACTTC
once,NA,TRBJ1-2,TRBV5-1,CASSWNLRGIPYGYTF,TGCGCCAGCAGCTGGAACCTACGGGGGATCCCCTATGGCTACACCTTC
few,TRBD1,TRBJ2-2,TRBV27,CASSLGTANTGELFF,TGTGCCAGCAGTTTGGGGACAGCTAACACCGGGGAGCTGTTTTTT
NA,NA,TRBJ1-5,TRBV9,CASGEPQHF,TGTGCCAGCGGGGAGCCCCAGCATTTT
NA,NA,TRBJ1-5,TRBV7-9,CASSLATSRQPQHF,TGTGCCAGCAGCTTAGCGACCAGCAGGCAGCCCCAGCATTTT